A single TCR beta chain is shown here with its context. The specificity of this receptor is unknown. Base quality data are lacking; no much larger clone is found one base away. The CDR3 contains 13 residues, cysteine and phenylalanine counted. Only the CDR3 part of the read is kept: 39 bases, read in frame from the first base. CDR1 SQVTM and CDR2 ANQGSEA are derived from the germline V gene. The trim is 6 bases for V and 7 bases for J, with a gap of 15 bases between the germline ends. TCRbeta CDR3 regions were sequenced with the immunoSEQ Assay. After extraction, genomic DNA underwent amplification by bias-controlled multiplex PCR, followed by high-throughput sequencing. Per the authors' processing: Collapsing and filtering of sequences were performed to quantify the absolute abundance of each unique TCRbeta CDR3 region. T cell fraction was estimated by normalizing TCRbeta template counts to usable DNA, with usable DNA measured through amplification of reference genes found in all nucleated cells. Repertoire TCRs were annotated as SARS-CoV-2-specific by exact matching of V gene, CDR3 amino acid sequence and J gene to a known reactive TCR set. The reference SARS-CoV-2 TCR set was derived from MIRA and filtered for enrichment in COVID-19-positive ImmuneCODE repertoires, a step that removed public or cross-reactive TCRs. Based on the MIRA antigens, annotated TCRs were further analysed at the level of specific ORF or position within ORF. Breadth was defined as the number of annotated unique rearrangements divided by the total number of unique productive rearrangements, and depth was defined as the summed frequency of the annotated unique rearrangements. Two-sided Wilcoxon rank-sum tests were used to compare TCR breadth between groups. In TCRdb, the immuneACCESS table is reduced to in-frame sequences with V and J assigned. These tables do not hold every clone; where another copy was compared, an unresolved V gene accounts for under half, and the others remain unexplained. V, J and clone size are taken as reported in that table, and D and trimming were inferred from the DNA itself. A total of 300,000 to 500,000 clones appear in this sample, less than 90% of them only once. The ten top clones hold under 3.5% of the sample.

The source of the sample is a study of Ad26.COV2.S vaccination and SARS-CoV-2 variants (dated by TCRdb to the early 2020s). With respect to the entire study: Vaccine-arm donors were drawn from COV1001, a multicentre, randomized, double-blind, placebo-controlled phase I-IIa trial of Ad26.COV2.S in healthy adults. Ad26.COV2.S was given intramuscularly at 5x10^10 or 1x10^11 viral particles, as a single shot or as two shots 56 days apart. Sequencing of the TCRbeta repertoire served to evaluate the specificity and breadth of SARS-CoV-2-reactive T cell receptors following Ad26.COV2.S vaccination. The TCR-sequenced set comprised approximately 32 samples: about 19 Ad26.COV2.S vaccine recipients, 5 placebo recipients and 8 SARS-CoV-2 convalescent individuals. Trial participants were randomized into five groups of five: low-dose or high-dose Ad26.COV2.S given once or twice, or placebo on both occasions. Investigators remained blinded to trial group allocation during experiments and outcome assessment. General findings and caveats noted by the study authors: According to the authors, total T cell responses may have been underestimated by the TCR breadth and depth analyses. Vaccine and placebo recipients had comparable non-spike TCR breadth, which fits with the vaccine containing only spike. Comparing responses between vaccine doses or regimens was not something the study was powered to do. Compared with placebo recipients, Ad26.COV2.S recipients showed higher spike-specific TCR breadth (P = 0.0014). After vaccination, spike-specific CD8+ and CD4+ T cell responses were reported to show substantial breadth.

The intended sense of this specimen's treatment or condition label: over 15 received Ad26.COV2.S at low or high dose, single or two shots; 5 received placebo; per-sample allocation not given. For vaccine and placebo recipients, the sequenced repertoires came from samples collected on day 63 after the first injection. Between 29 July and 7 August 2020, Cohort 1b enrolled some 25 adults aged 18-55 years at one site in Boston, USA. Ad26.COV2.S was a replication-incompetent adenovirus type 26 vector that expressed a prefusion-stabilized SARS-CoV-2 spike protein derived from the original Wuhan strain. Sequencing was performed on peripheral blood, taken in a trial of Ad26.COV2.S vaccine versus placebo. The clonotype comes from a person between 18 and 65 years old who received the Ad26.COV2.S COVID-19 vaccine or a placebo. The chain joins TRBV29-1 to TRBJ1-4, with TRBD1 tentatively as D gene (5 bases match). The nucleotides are TGCAGCGTCGCCACCCGACAGAGTGAAAAACTGTTTTTT. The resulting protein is CSVATRQSEKLFF. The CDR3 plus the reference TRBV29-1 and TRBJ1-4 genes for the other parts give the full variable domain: SAVISQKPSRDICQRGTSLTIQCQVDSQVTMMFWYRQQPGQSLTLIATANQGSEATYESGFVIDKFPISRPNLTFSTLTVSNMSPEDSSIYLCSVATRQSEKLFFGSGTQLSVL.